This T cell receptor beta chain derives from a study of T-cell memory formation after mild COVID-19. Whole-study results and caveats: Cross-reactive memory apparently joined, as some responding clones appeared in pre-infection memory.

The germline V and J ends were trimmed by 0 bases and 4 bases, with 16 bases remaining between them. The CDR3 is 16 amino acids. Germline CDR1 reads SGDLS; CDR2 reads YYNGEE. TCR alpha and TCR beta cDNA libraries with sample barcodes and UMIs came from 5'RACE using constant-segment primers. Each CDR3 protein gets one entry after TCRdb re-called the 5' RACE reads with MiXCR. Among fewer than 400,000 distinct CDR3 sequences, 13% were seen once, and the ten largest hold 20% to 25%. Notes on this clonotype: The target antigen is unknown.

The rearrangement joins TRBV9 to TRBJ2-5; the D gene is possibly TRBD2 (6 bases). The source material was PBMCs or a T cell subset sorted from them (not recorded which). The TCR sequence derives from a man aged 18 to 29 who had mild COVID-19 (a few samples of this study predate the infection). Cell type and time point are not known. CDR3 in DNA: TGTGCCAGCAGCGTAGGGGCAGGGACTCTTGCAGAGACCCAGTACTTC. Translated, it gives CASSVGAGTLAETQYF. Full variable domain (remainder filled in from reference TRBV9 and TRBJ2-5): DSGVTQTPKHLITATGQRVTLRCSPRSGDLSVYWYQQSLDQGLQFLIQYYNGEERAKGNILERFSAQQFPDLHSELNLSSLELGDSALYFCASSVGAGTLAETQYFGPGTRLLVL.